One sample yielded the 30 T cell receptor beta chains listed below, sequenced in a study of blood T cell repertoires in COVID-19 (dated by TCRdb to 2018 to 2021). Receptor amplification or capture employed the immunoSEQ multiplex PCR assay. TCRdb's version of the immuneACCESS table is confined to in-frame rearrangements and falls short of the full clone set. An unresolved V gene accounts for under half of the shortfall where checked; the remainder is of unknown origin. A total of roughly 100,000 clones appear in this sample, under 80% of them only once. The top ten clonotypes cover roughly 19% of the sample. The sequenced sample was peripheral blood. The receptors stem from a woman aged 65 to 85 with acute or convalescent COVID-19.

The rearrangement joins TRBV10-3 to TRBJ1-1; D is unclear. The CDR3 extends over 12 amino acids. V dropped 8 bases and J dropped 1 base, with 8 bases sitting between them. Germline-derived CDR1 and CDR2 are ENHRY and SYGVKD. CDR3 sequence: CAISNPNTEAFF. CDR3 nucleotide sequence: TGTGCCATCTCTAACCCGAACACTGAAGCTTTCTTT.

The chain carries TRBV18 and TRBJ1-1; D gene unclear. This CDR3 is built from 12 residues. Germline V gives CDR1 KGHSH, CDR2 LQKENI. The germline V and J ends were trimmed by 5 bases and 1 base, with 5 bases remaining between them. CDR3 residues: CASSSKNTEAFF. CDR3 bases: TGTGCCAGCTCATCTAAGAACACTGAAGCTTTCTTT.

This clone was detected many times. The rearrangement joins TRBV7-9 to TRBJ2-7; TRBD2 agrees at 12 bases. In germline, CDR1 is SEHNR, CDR2 FQNEAQ (reference sequence). Trimming cost V 4 bases and J 5 bases; bases outside gene matches: 15. CDR3 size: 18 residues. Here the CDR3 DNA reads TGTGCCAGCAGCTCGGCGACTAGCGGGGGTTATCGGTTGGACGAGCAGTACTTC. Translation: CASSSATSGGYRLDEQYF.

The rearrangement links TRBV5-1 to TRBJ1-3; D is undetermined. Germline CDR1 reads SGHRS; CDR2 reads YFSETQ. This CDR3 is built from 15 residues. V was pared by 0 bases and J by 1 base, with 8 bases between. The CDR3 here is CASSLDLSSGNTIYF. The CDR3 coding sequence is TGCGCCAGCAGCTTGGACCTATCGTCTGGAAACACCATATATTTT. Using reference TRBV5-1 and TRBJ1-3 for the parts outside the CDR3, the full variable domain is KAGVTQTPRYLIKTRGQQVTLSCSPISGHRSVSWYQQTPGQGLQFLFEYFSETQRNKGNFPGRFSGRQFSNSRSEMNVSTLELGDSALYLCASSLDLSSGNTIYFGEGSWLTVV.

This sequence joins TRBV5-1 and TRBJ1-2; D remains ambiguous. This CDR3 is built from 14 residues. Germline assignment: CDR1 SGHRS and CDR2 YFSETQ. V gave up 0 bases and J gave up 8 bases, with 14 bases separating them. CDR3 coding DNA: TGCGCCAGCAGCTTGGGGTCAGGCATACAAGGCTACACCTTC. Amino acids: CASSLGSGIQGYTF.

A few counts support this clone. The rearrangement uses TRBV5-1 and TRBJ2-7, with 11 bases fitting TRBD1. There are 15 residues in the CDR3. Per the germline V gene, CDR1 is SGHRS and CDR2 is YFSETQ. With V trimmed by 4 bases and J by 5 bases, 8 bases remained unmatched. CDR3 amino acids: CASSPGQGEINEQYF. The CDR3 DNA sequence: TGCGCCAGCAGCCCGGGACAGGGGGAAATCAACGAGCAGTACTTC.

The chain links TRBV7-6 to TRBJ2-1; TRBD2 matches at 9 bases. CDR3 length: 16 amino acids. The V gene end was trimmed by 0 bases and the J gene end by 2 bases; junction bases not matched to a gene: 2. From germline, CDR1 is SGHVS and CDR2 FNYEAQ. CDR3 in amino acids: CASSLAGGGAYNEQFF. The DNA for the CDR3 is TGTGCCAGCAGCTTAGCTGGCGGGGGGGCCTACAATGAGCAGTTCTTC.

V usage is TRBV7-8 and J usage is TRBJ2-2; 7 nucleotides agree with TRBD1. The J segment lost 6 bases and the V segment lost 1 base, leaving 11 bases of the junction unmatched. CDR3 length: 17 amino acids. Germline lookup yields CDR1 SGHVS and CDR2 FQNEAQ. CDR3 sequence: CASSLDEGAIPPGELFF. CDR3 coding DNA: TGTGCCAGCAGCTTAGATGAGGGGGCTATTCCTCCCGGGGAGCTGTTTTTT.

The chain carries TRBV29-1 and TRBJ1-2, with TRBD1 matching 7 bases. The length of the CDR3 is 11 residues. V lost 4 bases and J lost 7; bases outside the gene matches: 3. Germline V gene lookup returns CDR1 SQVTM and CDR2 ANQGSEA. The CDR3 sequence is CSVVQGGGYTF. Written as DNA, the CDR3 is TGCAGCGTTGTCCAGGGGGGTGGCTACACCTTC.

The gene calls are TRBV28 and TRBJ2-1; possibly TRBD1 for D (6 bases). The V end was cut by 3 bases, the J end by 7 bases, with 7 bases between. The CDR3 length is 12 residues. Per the germline V gene, CDR1 is MDHEN and CDR2 is SYDVKM. This CDR3 is CASSLQGNEQFF. The CDR3 nucleotides read TGTGCCAGCAGTTTGCAGGGGAATGAGCAGTTCTTC. Filled out from reference TRBV28 and TRBJ2-1, the complete variable domain reads DVKVTQSSRYLVKRTGEKVFLECVQDMDHENMFWYRQDPGLGLRLIYFSYDVKMKEKGDIPEGYSVSREKKERFSLILESASTNQTSMYLCASSLQGNEQFFGPGTRLTVL.

The chain has TRBV3-1 (or the pseudogene TRBV3-2) and TRBJ2-3; D might be TRBD1 (5 bases). The CDR3 has 14 residues. V lost 7 bases to trimming and J lost 6 bases, with 17 bases between them. Per the germline V gene, CDR1 is LGHDT and CDR2 is YNNKEL (reference sequence). The CDR3 DNA follows: TGTGCCAGCACCGGTAGGCCCGCAGGGGATACGCAGTATTTT. Amino acid sequence: CASTGRPAGDTQYF.

The table lists this clone with a few counts. V and J are TRBV7-9 and TRBJ1-5, with D hard to call. Per the germline V gene, CDR1 is SEHNR and CDR2 is FQNEAQ (reference sequence). The CDR3 length is 16 residues. Trimming shortened V by 7 bases and J by 5 bases, and 21 bases separated the two germline ends. CDR3 nucleotide sequence: TGTGCCAGCACCAACCCTGGCCGGGAGGGAGATCAGCCCCAGCATTTT. Residues: CASTNPGREGDQPQHF. Filled out from reference TRBV7-9 and TRBJ1-5, the complete variable domain reads DTGVSQNPRHKITKRGQNVTFRCDPISEHNRLYWYRQTLGQGPEFLTYFQNEAQLEKSRLLSDRFSAERPKGSFSTLEIQRTEQGDSAMYLCASTNPGREGDQPQHFGDGTRLSIL.

This rearrangement joins TRBV12-5 to TRBJ1-3; TRBD1 is a possible D gene (5 bases). The length of the CDR3 is 15 residues. Per germline, CDR1 LGHNT and CDR2 FRNRAP. V lost 2 bases and J lost 1, with 9 bases in between. DNA of the CDR3: TGTGCTAGTGGTTTGTATCAGGGATCTGGAAACACCATATATTTT. Encoded protein: CASGLYQGSGNTIYF.

In this sample, this clone turned up a few times. The rearrangement uses TRBV9 and TRBJ1-5; 8 bases align to TRBD1. Trimming cost V 3 bases and J 6 bases; bases outside gene matches: 5. CDR3 length: 14 residues. Germline CDR1 is SGDLS and CDR2 is YYNGEE. The CDR3 DNA follows: TGTGCCAGCAGCGACACAGGGGGTGCTCAGCCCCAGCATTTT. Its translation is CASSDTGGAQPQHF. Complete variable domain (other parts from reference TRBV9 and TRBJ1-5): DSGVTQTPKHLITATGQRVTLRCSPRSGDLSVYWYQQSLDQGLQFLIQYYNGEERAKGNILERFSAQQFPDLHSELNLSSLELGDSALYFCASSDTGGAQPQHFGDGTRLSIL.

The chain combines TRBV7-9 with TRBJ1-6; 7 bases are a match to TRBD1. CDR1 and CDR2 from the germline V gene are SEHNR and FQNEAQ (reference sequence). The CDR3 consists of 17 residues. Germline trimming cut 4 bases from V and 8 bases from J; bases unmatched to any gene: 14. The CDR3 DNA is TGTGCCAGCAGCTCTCATGACAGGGAAGGGGTGCATTCACCCCTCCACTTT. This translates into CASSSHDREGVHSPLHF.

This chain uses TRBV25-1 with TRBJ2-1; 10 bases fit TRBD2. The CDR3 is made up of 14 amino acids. Per the germline V gene, CDR1 is MGHDK and CDR2 is SYGVNS. Trimming cost V 7 bases and J 8 bases; bases outside gene matches: 8. Written as DNA, the CDR3 is TGTGCCAGCACAAGCGGGGGGGCCGTCGATGAGCAGTTCTTC. As protein: CASTSGGAVDEQFF.

The chain recombines TRBV4-3 with TRBJ2-2; 7 positions agree with TRBD1. Trimming took 0 bases from V and 6 from J; bases not matched to a gene: 7. The CDR3 spans 16 residues. In germline, CDR1 is LGHNA, CDR2 YSLEER. In DNA, the CDR3 is TGCGCCAGCAGCCAAGAACCACAGGGGTCGTCCGGGGAGCTGTTTTTT. Amino acid sequence: CASSQEPQGSSGELFF.

The gene calls are TRBV27 and TRBJ1-4, with D unclear. CDR3 size: 14 residues. Germline lookup yields CDR1 MNHEY and CDR2 SMNVEV (reference sequence). The V end lost 2 bases, the J end lost 5 bases, and 9 bases lay between the germline ends. The CDR3 protein is CASSLGQQNEKLFF. The CDR3 nucleotides are TGTGCCAGCAGTTTAGGGCAGCAGAATGAAAAACTGTTTTTT.

V and J are TRBV5-1 and TRBJ1-6; D perhaps matches TRBD1 (6 bases). Trimming pared 0 bases from V and 7 bases from J, leaving 20 bases between. Germline CDR1 and CDR2: SGHRS and YFSETQ. The CDR3 spans 18 residues. CDR3 DNA: TGCGCCAGCAGCTTGGAGCCCGCGGGGGGCGACTTGAATTCACCCCTCCACTTT. Its translation is CASSLEPAGGDLNSPLHF.

The rearrangement uses TRBV5-1 and TRBJ2-3, with a tentative D call TRBD1 (6 bases). The CDR3 loop spans 14 amino acids. V was trimmed by 2 bases and J by 2 bases, leaving 9 bases between them. Germline values: CDR1 SGHRS, CDR2 YFSETQ. The CDR3 loop reads CASSFRDNTDTQYF. CDR3 in DNA: TGCGCCAGCAGCTTTCGGGACAACACAGATACGCAGTATTTT.

This rearrangement joins TRBV15 to TRBJ2-3; 8 bases agree with TRBD1. The CDR3 sequence is 15 residues long. Losses at the gene ends were 6 bases for V and 5 bases for J; bases not matched to a gene: 10. Germline CDR1 reads LNHNV; CDR2 reads YYDKDF (reference sequence). The CDR3 sequence: CATRTTGVLEDTQYF. The DNA for the CDR3 is TGTGCCACCAGGACGACAGGGGTCTTAGAAGATACGCAGTATTTT.

This clone showed up just a few times. The gene calls are TRBV30 and TRBJ2-7; 7 bases match TRBD1. Germline CDR1 GTSNPN, CDR2 SVGIG (reference sequence). V dropped 3 bases and J dropped 6; count of bases not matched to a gene: 2. The length of the CDR3 is 11 residues. The CDR3 region has the DNA TGTGCCTGGAGAGCAGGGGGCGAGCAGTACTTC. Translated: CAWRAGGEQYF.

The chain recombines TRBV6-5 with TRBJ1-2; no clear D. Germline values: CDR1 MNHEY, CDR2 SVGAGI. V shed 7 bases and J shed 5 bases, with 8 bases lying between them. The CDR3 runs 11 residues. CDR3 in amino acids: CASTGKYGYTF. The CDR3 coding sequence is TGTGCCAGCACCGGGAAGTATGGCTACACCTTC.

The rearrangement uses TRBV5-1 and TRBJ2-7; 9 nucleotides line up with TRBD2. J was trimmed by 7 bases and V by 3 bases; bases with no gene match: 2. The CDR3 has 12 residues. Germline V gene data show CDR1 as SGHRS and CDR2 as YFSETQ. Here the CDR3 reads CASSSLAGEQYF. The CDR3 nucleotides are TGCGCCAGCAGCTCCCTAGCGGGGGAGCAGTACTTC. Based on the CDR3 plus reference TRBV5-1 and TRBJ2-7, the full variable domain is KAGVTQTPRYLIKTRGQQVTLSCSPISGHRSVSWYQQTPGQGLQFLFEYFSETQRNKGNFPGRFSGRQFSNSRSEMNVSTLELGDSALYLCASSSLAGEQYFGPGTRLTVT.

This clone was seen more than once but under ten times. V gene TRBV6-5 combines with J gene TRBJ2-1, with TRBD2 matching over 8 bases. CDR1 and CDR2 (germline): MNHEY, SVGAGI. The CDR3 consists of 15 residues. V lost 7 bases to trimming and J lost 4 bases; unmatched junction nucleotides: 9. The chain's CDR3 is CASIVGGGNYNEQFF. In nucleotides, the CDR3 is TGTGCCAGCATAGTGGGCGGGGGGAATTACAATGAGCAGTTCTTC.

The chain links TRBV4-1 to TRBJ1-1; 9 nucleotides align to TRBD1. The CDR3 runs to 15 residues. Germline V gene sequence: CDR1 MGHRA, CDR2 YSYEKL. J was trimmed by 1 base and V by 5 bases; bases with no gene match: 5. The CDR3, as DNA: TGCGCCAGCAGCAAAACAGGGGGCGCGAACACTGAAGCTTTCTTT. Protein product: CASSKTGGANTEAFF.

The rearrangement joins TRBV3-1 (or the pseudogene TRBV3-2) to TRBJ2-3, with 8 bases aligning to TRBD1. Trimming cost V 2 bases and J 3 bases; bases outside gene matches: 4. The germline gives CDR1 LGHDT, CDR2 YNNKEL (reference sequence). This CDR3 spans 15 amino acids. CDR3 sequence: CASSQWGDRTDTQYF. The CDR3, as DNA: TGTGCCAGCAGCCAATGGGGGGACAGGACAGATACGCAGTATTTT.

This sequence joins TRBV27 and TRBJ2-2, with D tentatively TRBD2 (7 bases). The ends were cut back, 0 bases at V and 0 bases at J, with 14 bases in the middle. The germline CDR1 and CDR2 sequences are MNHEY and SMNVEV (reference sequence). The CDR3 runs to 18 residues. CDR3 bases: TGTGCCAGCAGTTTATCGGGGAGGGGGTTCGCGAACACCGGGGAGCTGTTTTTT. Translating gives CASSLSGRGFANTGELFF.

The V call is TRBV5-6, the J call TRBJ2-3; 7 bases line up with TRBD1. V lost 1 base, J lost 5 bases, and 13 bases stayed unmatched. Per the germline V gene, CDR1 is SGHDT and CDR2 is YYEEEE. The CDR3 is made up of 17 amino acids. The CDR3 DNA reads TGTGCCAGCAGCTTGCGCACAGGGACAGTCCTCGTAGATACGCAGTATTTT. Amino acids: CASSLRTGTVLVDTQYF. The full variable domain, completed using reference TRBV5-6 and TRBJ2-3, is DAGVTQSPTHLIKTRGQQVTLRCSPKSGHDTVSWYQQALGQGPQFIFQYYEEEERQRGNFPDRFSGHQFPNYSSELNVNALLLGDSALYLCASSLRTGTVLVDTQYFGPGTRLTVL.

V usage is TRBV6-6 and J usage is TRBJ1-2, with D unclear. CDR1 and CDR2 from the germline V gene are MNHNY and SVGAGI (reference sequence). The CDR3 runs 15 residues. The ends were cut back, 6 bases at V and 3 bases at J, with 17 bases in the middle. This chain's CDR3 is CASRTGGGSDYGYTF. The DNA for the CDR3 is TGTGCCAGCAGGACCGGAGGTGGGTCGGACTATGGCTACACCTTC.